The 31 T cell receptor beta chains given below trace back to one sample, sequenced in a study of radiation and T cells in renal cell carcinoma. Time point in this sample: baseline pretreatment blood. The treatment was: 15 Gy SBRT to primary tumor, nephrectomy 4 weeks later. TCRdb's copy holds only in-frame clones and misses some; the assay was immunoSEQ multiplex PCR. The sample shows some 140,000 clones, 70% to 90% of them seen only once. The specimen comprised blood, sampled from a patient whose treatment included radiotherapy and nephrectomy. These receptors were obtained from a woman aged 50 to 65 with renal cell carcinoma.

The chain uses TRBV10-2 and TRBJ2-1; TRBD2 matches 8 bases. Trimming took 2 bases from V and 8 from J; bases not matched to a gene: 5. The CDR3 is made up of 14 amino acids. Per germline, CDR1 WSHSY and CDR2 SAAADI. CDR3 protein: CASSERGGGDEQFF. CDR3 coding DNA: TGCGCCAGCAGTGAGCGGGGGGGCGGGGATGAGCAGTTCTTC.

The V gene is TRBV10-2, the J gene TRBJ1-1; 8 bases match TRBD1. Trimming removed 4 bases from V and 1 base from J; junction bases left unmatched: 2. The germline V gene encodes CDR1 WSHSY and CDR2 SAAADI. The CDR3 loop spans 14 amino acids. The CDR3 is CASSVQGANTEAFF. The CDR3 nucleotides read TGCGCCAGCAGTGTTCAGGGGGCGAACACTGAAGCTTTCTTT.

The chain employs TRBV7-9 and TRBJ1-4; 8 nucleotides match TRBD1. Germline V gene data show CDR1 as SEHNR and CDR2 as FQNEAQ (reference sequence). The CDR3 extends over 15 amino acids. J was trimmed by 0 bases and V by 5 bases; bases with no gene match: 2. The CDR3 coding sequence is TGTGCCAGCAGCGAGGACAGGGCAACTAATGAAAAACTGTTTTTT. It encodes CASSEDRATNEKLFF.

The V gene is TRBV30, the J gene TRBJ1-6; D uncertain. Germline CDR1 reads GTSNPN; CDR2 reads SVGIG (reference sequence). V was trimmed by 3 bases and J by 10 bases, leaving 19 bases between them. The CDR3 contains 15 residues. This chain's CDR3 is CAWSPSRGEGSPLHF. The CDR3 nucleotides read TGTGCCTGGAGCCCTTCGCGTGGCGAGGGATCACCCCTCCACTTT.

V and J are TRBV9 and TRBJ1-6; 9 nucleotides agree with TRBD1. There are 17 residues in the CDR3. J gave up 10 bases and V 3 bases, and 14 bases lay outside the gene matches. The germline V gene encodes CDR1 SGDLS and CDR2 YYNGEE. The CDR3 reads CASSEGSGTGIGSPLHF. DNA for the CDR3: TGTGCCAGCAGCGAGGGGTCCGGGACAGGGATAGGATCACCCCTCCACTTT. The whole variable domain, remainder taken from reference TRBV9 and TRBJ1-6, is DSGVTQTPKHLITATGQRVTLRCSPRSGDLSVYWYQQSLDQGLQFLIQYYNGEERAKGNILERFSAQQFPDLHSELNLSSLELGDSALYFCASSEGSGTGIGSPLHFGNGTRLTVT.

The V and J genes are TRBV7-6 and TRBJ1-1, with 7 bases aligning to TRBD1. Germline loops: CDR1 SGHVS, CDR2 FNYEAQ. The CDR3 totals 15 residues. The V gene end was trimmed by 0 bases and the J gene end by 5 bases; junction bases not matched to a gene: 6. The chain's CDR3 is CASSLALQGGTEAFF. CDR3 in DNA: TGTGCCAGCAGCTTAGCGCTTCAGGGGGGGACTGAAGCTTTCTTT. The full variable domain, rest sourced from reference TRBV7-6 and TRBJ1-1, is GAGVSQSPRYKVTKRGQDVALRCDPISGHVSLYWYRQALGQGPEFLTYFNYEAQQDKSGLPNDRFSAERPEGSISTLTIQRTEQRDSAMYRCASSLALQGGTEAFFGQGTRLTVV.

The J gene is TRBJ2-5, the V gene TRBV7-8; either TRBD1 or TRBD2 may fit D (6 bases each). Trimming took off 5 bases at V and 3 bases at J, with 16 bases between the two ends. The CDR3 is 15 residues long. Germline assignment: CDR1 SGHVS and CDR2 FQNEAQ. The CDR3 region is CASSRRGVKEETQYF. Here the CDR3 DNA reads TGTGCCAGCAGCCGAAGGGGGGTGAAGGAAGAGACCCAGTACTTC.

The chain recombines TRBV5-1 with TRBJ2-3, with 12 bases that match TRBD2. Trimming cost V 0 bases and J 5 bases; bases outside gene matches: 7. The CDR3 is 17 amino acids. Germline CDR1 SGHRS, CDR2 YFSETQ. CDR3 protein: CASSLEASGGARDTQYF. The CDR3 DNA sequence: TGCGCCAGCAGCTTGGAAGCTAGCGGGGGGGCGAGAGATACGCAGTATTTT. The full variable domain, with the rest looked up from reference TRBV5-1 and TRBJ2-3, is KAGVTQTPRYLIKTRGQQVTLSCSPISGHRSVSWYQQTPGQGLQFLFEYFSETQRNKGNFPGRFSGRQFSNSRSEMNVSTLELGDSALYLCASSLEASGGARDTQYFGPGTRLTVL.

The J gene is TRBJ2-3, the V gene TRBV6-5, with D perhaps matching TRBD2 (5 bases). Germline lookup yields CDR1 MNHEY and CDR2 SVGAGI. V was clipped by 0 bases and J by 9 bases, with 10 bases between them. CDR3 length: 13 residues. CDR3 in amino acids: CASSYSMEETQYF. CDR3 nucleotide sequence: TGTGCCAGCAGTTACTCGATGGAGGAAACGCAGTATTTT.

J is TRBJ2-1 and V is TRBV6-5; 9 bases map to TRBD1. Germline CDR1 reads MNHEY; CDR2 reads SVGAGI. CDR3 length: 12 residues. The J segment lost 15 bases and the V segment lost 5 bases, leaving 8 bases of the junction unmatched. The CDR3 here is CASSPETGGLFF. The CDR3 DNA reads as TGTGCCAGCAGTCCGGAGACAGGGGGTTTGTTCTTC.

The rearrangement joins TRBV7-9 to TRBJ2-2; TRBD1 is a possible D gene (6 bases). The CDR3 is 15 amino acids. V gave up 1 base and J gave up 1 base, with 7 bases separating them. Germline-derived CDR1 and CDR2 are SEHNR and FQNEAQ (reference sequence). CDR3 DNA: TGTGCCAGCAGCTTAGTACAGGGGAACACCGGGGAGCTGTTTTTT. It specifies CASSLVQGNTGELFF.

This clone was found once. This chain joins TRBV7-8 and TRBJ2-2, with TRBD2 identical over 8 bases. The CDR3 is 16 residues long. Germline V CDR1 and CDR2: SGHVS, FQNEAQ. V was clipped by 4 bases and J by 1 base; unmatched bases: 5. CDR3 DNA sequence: TGTGCCAGCAGCTCCAGGACTAGCCGGAACACCGGGGAGCTGTTTTTT. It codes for CASSSRTSRNTGELFF.

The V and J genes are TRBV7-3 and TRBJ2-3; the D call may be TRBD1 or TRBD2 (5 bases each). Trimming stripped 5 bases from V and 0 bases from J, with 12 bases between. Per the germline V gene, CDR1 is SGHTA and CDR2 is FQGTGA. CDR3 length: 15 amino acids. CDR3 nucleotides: TGTGCCAGCAGCCTGGGACGTCCTAGCACAGATACGCAGTATTTT. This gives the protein CASSLGRPSTDTQYF.

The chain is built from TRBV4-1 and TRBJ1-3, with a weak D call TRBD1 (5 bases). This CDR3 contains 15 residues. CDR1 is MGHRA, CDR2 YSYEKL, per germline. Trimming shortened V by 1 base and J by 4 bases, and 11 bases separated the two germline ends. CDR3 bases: TGCGCCAGCAGCCAAGGCCAGGGAACGGGAAACACCATATATTTT. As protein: CASSQGQGTGNTIYF.

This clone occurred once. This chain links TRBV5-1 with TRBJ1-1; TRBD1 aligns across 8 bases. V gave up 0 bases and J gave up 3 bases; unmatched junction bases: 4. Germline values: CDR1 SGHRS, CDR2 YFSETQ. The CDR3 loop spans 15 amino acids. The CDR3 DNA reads TGCGCCAGCAGCTTGGGACAGGGGCCAGACACTGAAGCTTTCTTT. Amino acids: CASSLGQGPDTEAFF.

The CDR3 loop reads CASSNRRQTNYGYTF. CDR3 sequence (DNA): TGTGCCAGCAGTAACCGTAGACAGACTAACTATGGCTACACCTTC. The J gene is TRBJ1-2, the V gene TRBV7-9; tentative D call: TRBD1 (5 bases). CDR1 and CDR2 from the germline V gene are SEHNR and FQNEAQ (reference sequence). V dropped 6 bases and J dropped 0 bases, with 14 bases sitting between them. The CDR3 contains 15 residues. The whole variable domain, filled in from reference TRBV7-9 and TRBJ1-2, reads DTGVSQNPRHKITKRGQNVTFRCDPISEHNRLYWYRQTLGQGPEFLTYFQNEAQLEKSRLLSDRFSAERPKGSFSTLEIQRTEQGDSAMYLCASSNRRQTNYGYTFGSGTRLTVV.

In DNA form, the CDR3 reads TGTGCCTGGAGTGAACTAGCTAGCACAGATACGCAGTATTTT. It translates to CAWSELASTDTQYF. This chain uses TRBV30 with TRBJ2-3, with D perhaps TRBD2 (6 bases). The CDR3 has 14 residues. Germline loops: CDR1 GTSNPN, CDR2 SVGIG (reference sequence). The ends were cut back, 1 base at V and 0 bases at J, with 8 bases in the middle.

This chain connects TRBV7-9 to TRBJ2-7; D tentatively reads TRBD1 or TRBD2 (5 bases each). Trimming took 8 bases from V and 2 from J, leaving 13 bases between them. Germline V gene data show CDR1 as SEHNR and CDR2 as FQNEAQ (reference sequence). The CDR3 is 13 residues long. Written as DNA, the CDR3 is TGTGCCAGCGCTCGGGAAGGGGCCTACGAGCAGTACTTC. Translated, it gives CASAREGAYEQYF.

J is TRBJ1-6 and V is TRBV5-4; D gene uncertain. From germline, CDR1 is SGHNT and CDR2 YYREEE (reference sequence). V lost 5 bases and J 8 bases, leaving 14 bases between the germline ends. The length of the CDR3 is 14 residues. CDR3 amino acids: CASSLQRSYSPLHF. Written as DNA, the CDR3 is TGTGCCAGCAGTCTACAGCGTAGCTATTCACCCCTCCACTTT. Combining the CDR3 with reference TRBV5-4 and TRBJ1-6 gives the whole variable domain ETGVTQSPTHLIKTRGQQVTLRCSSQSGHNTVSWYQQALGQGPQFIFQYYREEENGRGNFPPRFSGLQFPNYSSELNVNALELDDSALYLCASSLQRSYSPLHFGNGTRLTVT.

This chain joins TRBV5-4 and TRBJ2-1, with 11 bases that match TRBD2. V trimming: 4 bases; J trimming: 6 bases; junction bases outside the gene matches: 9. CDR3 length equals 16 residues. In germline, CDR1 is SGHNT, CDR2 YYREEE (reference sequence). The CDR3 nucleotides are TGTGCCAGCAGCAGACCTCTTAGCGGGGGGGCCAATGAGCAGTTCTTC. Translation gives CASSRPLSGGANEQFF.

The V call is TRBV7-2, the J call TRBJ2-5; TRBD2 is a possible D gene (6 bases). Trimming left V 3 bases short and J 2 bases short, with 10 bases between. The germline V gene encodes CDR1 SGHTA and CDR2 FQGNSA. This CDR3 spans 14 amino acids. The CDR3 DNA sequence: TGTGCCAGCAGCTTCCGGGCGGGGCAAGAGACCCAGTACTTC. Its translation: CASSFRAGQETQYF.

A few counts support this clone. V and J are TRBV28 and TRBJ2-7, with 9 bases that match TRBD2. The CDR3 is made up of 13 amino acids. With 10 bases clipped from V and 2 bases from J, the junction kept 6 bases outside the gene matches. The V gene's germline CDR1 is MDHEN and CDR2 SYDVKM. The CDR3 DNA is TGTGCCACCCATAGCGGGGGAGCCTACGAGCAGTACTTC. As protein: CATHSGGAYEQYF. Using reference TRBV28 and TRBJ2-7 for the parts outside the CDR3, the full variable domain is DVKVTQSSRYLVKRTGEKVFLECVQDMDHENMFWYRQDPGLGLRLIYFSYDVKMKEKGDIPEGYSVSREKKERFSLILESASTNQTSMYLCATHSGGAYEQYFGPGTRLTVT.

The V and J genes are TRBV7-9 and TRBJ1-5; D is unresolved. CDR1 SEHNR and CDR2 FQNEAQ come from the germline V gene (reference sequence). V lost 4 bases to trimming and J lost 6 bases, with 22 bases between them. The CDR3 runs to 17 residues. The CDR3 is CASSSLASGVRSQPQHF. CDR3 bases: TGTGCCAGCAGCTCCCTAGCGAGCGGGGTTAGGAGTCAGCCCCAGCATTTT.

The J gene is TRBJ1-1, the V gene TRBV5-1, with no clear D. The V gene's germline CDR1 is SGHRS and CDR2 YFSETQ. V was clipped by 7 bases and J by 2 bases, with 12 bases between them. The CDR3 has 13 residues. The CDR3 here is CASGRQFNTEAFF. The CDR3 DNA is TGCGCCAGCGGCCGGCAGTTCAACACTGAAGCTTTCTTT.

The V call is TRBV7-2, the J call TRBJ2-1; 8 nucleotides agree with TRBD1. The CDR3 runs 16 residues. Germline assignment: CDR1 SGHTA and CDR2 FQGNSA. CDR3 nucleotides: TGTGGGGTACGACTACGCCCGGGACAGGCGGTCAATGAGCAGTTCTTC. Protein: CGVRLRPGQAVNEQFF. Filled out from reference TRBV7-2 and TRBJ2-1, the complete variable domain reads GAGVSQSPSNKVTEKGKDVELRCDPISGHTALYWYRQSLGQGLEFLIYFQGNSAPDKSGLPSDRFSAERTGGSVSTLTIQRTQQEDSAVYLCGVRLRPGQAVNEQFFGPGTRLTVL.

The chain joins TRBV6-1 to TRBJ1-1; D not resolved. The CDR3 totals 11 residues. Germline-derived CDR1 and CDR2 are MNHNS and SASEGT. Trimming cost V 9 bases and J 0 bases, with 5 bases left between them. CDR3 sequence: CASIMNTEAFF. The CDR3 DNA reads TGTGCCAGTATTATGAACACTGAAGCTTTCTTT.

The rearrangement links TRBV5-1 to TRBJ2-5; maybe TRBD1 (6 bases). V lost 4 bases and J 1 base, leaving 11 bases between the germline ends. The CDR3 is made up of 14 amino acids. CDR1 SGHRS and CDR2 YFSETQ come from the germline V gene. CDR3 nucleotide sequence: TGCGCCAGCAGCCCAGGGGCCCCCCAAGAGACCCAGTACTTC. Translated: CASSPGAPQETQYF.

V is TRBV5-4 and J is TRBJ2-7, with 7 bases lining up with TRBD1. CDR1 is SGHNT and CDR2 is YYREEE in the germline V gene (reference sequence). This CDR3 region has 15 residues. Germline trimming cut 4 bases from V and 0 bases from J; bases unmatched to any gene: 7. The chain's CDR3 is CASSVRQGNSYEQYF. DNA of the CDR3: TGTGCCAGCAGCGTCCGACAGGGAAACTCCTACGAGCAGTACTTC.

The CDR3 bases are TGTGCCAGCAGCTTGACCCTTACTGGCACTGAAGCTTTCTTT. Protein: CASSLTLTGTEAFF. The chain links TRBV7-9 to TRBJ1-1, with D hard to call. Trimming removed 3 bases from V and 4 bases from J, with 12 bases in between. CDR1 is SEHNR, CDR2 FQNEAQ, per germline (reference sequence). CDR3 length equals 14 residues.

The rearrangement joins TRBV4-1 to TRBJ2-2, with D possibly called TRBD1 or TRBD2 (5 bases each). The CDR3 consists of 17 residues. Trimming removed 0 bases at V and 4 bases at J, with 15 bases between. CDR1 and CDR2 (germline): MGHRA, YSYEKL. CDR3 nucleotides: TGCGCCAGCAGCCAAGATCTAGAAGGGGCGGGCACCGGGGAGCTGTTTTTT. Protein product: CASSQDLEGAGTGELFF.

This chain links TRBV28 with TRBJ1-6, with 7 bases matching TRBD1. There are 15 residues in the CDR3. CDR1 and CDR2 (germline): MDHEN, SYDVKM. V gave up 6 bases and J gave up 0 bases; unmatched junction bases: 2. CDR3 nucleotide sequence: TGTGCCAGCAGCCGACAGGGCTCCTATAATTCACCCCTCCACTTT. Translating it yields CASSRQGSYNSPLHF.